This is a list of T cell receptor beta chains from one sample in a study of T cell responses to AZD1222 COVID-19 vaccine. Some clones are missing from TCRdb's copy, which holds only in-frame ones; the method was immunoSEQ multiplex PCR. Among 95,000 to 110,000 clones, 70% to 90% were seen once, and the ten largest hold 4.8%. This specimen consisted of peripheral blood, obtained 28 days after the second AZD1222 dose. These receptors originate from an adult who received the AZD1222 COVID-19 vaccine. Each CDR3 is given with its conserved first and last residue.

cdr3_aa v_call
CATSDWDGDQDQPQHF TRBV24-1
CASSQEPPVASSYNEQFF TRBV4-1
CASSPRQGAFFSPLHF TRBV18
CASSLDRISSYGYTF TRBV7-2
CASSLAGLPEQYF TRBV7-9
CASSPQLGSGANVLTF TRBV18
CASSQLRARQETQYF TRBV3-1/TRBV3-2
CASSPLRDYGYTF TRBV6-5
CASSPEQGPSGNTIYF TRBV7-2
CASSPTTGVGNEQFF TRBV19
CASSEGQGSSEQYF TRBV3-1/TRBV3-2
CASSLDMDGGYEQYF TRBV5-1
CASSQIGQGDFGTQYF TRBV18
CASRWTSGATQYF TRBV27
CASSLEFSGANVLTF TRBV7-2
CASSSRTGGNNQPQHF TRBV7-8
CASSESTGGGYEQYF TRBV6-1
CATTPGTAGDTQYF TRBV6-5
CASKLETVKPSGANVLTF TRBV2
CASKSWTSESYNEQFF TRBV19
CASARGENTEAFF TRBV18
CASSPQGIGYTF TRBV5-6
CASSLTGVSNQPQHF TRBV6-5
CASRLGVQETQYF TRBV21-1
CASSESLGVGAGELFF TRBV25-1
CASSECGAVGPQHF TRBV10-1
CASSLVGINSPLHF TRBV5-1
CASSSTYEQYF TRBV13
CASSLNRAYEQYF TRBV12-3/TRBV12-4
CASGGALAGTDTQYF TRBV13
CASSTSGTGPEKLFF TRBV18
CASSPPGGATEAFF TRBV18
CASSPDSTYEQYF TRBV6-5
CATSRRGELLGPQHF TRBV15
CASSLSSGGQETQYF TRBV7-9
CASRRQGGTEAFF TRBV12-3/TRBV12-4
CASRTDIQSNEQFF TRBV4-2
CASSQGRQETQYF TRBV18
CASTPSGRSSYEQYF TRBV28
CASSLDLLNSPLHF TRBV11-2
CASSQAAGGPYNSPLHF TRBV4-3
CASSGTRKLFF TRBV2
CASSLEAGAGNEQYF TRBV5-4
CASSLRGGQSLGYTF TRBV28
CASSEWEGPNTEAFF TRBV25-1
CATSRVEAATNEKLFF TRBV15
CASSQGQLISYGYTF TRBV18
CASSPQGRWGYYGYTF TRBV7-9
CASSPPATQETQYF TRBV18
CASTRGQGGAYEQYF TRBV27
CASSYTGRSDSGYTF TRBV11-2
CASSQAGRADHNEQFF TRBV4-2
CASSPLGGRMNTEAFF TRBV7-6
CASRHTESYEQYF TRBV7-8
CASSPRHSGNTIYF TRBV9
CASSPGTASYEQYF TRBV5-1
CASSRTSGEGETQYF TRBV5-1
CASQIPGDNEQFF TRBV5-4